This paragraph covers one T cell receptor (beta chain) sequence. It was with 60 Vbeta and 13 Jbeta primers that the PCR ran. Measured with immunoSEQ multiplex PCR; TCRdb has only the in-frame clones, and not every one. The data show about 170,000 clones, with just over 75% seen just once and roughly 2.1% held by the top ten. Deletions cut 2 bases from V and 10 bases from J, with 9 bases between. Germline V lookup: CDR1 SGHTA, CDR2 FQGNSA. The CDR3 runs to 12 residues. This record comes from a study of cytomegalovirus exposure and HLA in healthy donors. The TCR sequence derives from a woman aged 25-40 years in good health and CMV-seropositive. The specimen was PBMCs. This sequence joins TRBV7-2 and TRBJ2-1; possibly TRBD2 for D (5 bases). CDR3 protein: CASSLNRREQFF. The CDR3 DNA reads as TGTGCCAGCAGCTTAAATCGGAGGGAGCAGTTCTTC.